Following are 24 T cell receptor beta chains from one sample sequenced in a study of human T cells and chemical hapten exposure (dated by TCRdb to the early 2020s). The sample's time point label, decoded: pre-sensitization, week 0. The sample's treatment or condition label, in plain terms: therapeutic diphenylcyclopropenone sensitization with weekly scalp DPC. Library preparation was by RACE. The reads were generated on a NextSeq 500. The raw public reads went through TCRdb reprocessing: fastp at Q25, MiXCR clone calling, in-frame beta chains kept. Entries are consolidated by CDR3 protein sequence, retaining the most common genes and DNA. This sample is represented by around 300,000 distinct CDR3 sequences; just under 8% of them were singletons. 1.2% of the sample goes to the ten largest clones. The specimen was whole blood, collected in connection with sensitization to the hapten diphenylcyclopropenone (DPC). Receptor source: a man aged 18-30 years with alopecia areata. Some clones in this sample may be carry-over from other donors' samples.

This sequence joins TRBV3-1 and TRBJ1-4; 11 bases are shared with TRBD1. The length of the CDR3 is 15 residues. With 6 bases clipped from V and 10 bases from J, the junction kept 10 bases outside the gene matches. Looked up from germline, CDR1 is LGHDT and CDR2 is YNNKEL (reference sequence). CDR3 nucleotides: TGTGCCAGCAGTCGCTTCGGGACAGGGGGGGCAAAACTGTTTTTT. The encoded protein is CASSRFGTGGAKLFF.

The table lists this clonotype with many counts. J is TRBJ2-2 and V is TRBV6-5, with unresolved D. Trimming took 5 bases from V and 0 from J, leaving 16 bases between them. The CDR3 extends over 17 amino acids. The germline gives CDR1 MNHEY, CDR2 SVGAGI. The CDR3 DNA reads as TGTGCCAGCAGTCCTGAAGCCGGAAACGCGAACACCGGGGAGCTGTTTTTT. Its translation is CASSPEAGNANTGELFF.

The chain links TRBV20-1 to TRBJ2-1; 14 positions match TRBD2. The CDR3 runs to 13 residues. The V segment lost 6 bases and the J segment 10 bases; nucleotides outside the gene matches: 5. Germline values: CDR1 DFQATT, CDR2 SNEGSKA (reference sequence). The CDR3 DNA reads TGCAGTGCCGGACTAGCGGGGGGACGGGAGCAGTTCTTC. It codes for CSAGLAGGREQFF.

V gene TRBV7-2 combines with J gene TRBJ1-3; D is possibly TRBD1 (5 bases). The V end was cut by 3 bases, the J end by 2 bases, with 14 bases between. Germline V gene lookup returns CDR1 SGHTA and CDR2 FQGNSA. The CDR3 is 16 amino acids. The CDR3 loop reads CASSFRDLGPGNTIYF. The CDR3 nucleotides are TGTGCCAGCAGCTTCAGGGACCTTGGCCCTGGAAACACCATATATTTT.

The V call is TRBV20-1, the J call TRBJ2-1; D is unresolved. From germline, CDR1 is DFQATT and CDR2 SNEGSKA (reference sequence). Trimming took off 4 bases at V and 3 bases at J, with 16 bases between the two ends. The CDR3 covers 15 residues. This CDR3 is CSATRLGFDYNEQFF. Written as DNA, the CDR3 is TGCAGTGCTACCCGATTAGGGTTCGACTACAATGAGCAGTTCTTC.

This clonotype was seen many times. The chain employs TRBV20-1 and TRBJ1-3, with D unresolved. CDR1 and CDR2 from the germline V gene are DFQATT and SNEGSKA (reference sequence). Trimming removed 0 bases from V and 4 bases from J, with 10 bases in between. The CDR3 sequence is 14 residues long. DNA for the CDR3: TGCAGTGCTAGAGATATGGCCGCAGGAAACACCATATATTTT. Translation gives CSARDMAAGNTIYF.

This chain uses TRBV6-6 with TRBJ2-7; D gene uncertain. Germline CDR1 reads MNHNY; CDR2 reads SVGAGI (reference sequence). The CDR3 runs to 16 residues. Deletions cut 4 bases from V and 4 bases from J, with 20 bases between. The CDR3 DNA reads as TGTGCCAGCAGTTTCCAACCGGTCCCTTTAGGATACGAGCAGTACTTC. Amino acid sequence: CASSFQPVPLGYEQYF.

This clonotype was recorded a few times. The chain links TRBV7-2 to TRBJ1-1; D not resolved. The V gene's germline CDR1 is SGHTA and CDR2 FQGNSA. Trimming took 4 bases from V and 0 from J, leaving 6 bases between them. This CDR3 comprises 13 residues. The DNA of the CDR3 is TGTGCCAGCAGCTCCCAGGTGAACACTGAAGCTTTCTTT. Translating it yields CASSSQVNTEAFF.

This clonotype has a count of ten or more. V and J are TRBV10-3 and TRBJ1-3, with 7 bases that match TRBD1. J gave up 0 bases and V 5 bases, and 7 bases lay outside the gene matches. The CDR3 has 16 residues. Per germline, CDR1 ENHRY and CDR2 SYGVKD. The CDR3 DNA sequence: TGTGCCATCAGTAGACCGACAGGGAGCTCTGGAAACACCATATATTTT. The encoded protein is CAISRPTGSSGNTIYF.

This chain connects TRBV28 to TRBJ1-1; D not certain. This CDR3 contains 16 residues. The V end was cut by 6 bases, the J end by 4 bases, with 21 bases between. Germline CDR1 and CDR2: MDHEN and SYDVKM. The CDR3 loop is CASSLRGLPGSTEAFF. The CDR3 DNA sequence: TGTGCCAGCAGCTTGAGAGGGCTGCCGGGTTCCACTGAAGCTTTCTTT. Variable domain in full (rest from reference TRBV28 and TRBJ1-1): DVKVTQSSRYLVKRTGEKVFLECVQDMDHENMFWYRQDPGLGLRLIYFSYDVKMKEKGDIPEGYSVSREKKERFSLILESASTNQTSMYLCASSLRGLPGSTEAFFGQGTRLTVV.

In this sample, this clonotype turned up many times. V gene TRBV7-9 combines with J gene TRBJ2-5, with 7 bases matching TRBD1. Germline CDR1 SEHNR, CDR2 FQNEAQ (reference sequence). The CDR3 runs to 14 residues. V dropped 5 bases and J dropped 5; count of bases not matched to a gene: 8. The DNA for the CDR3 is TGTGCCAGCAGCCGATCGACAGGGCGGGAGACCCAGTACTTC. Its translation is CASSRSTGRETQYF.

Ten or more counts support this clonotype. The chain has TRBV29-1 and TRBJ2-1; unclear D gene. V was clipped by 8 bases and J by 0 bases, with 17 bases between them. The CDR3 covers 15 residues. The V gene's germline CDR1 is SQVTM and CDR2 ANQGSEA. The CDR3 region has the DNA TGCAGCTCCTACTTAAAGCCAAGCTCCTACAATGAGCAGTTCTTC. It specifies CSSYLKPSSYNEQFF.

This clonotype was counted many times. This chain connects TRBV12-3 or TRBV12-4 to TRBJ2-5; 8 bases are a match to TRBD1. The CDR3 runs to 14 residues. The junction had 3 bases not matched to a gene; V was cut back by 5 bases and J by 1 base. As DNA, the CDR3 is TGTGCCAGCAGTGATGGGACAGGCCAAGAGACCCAGTACTTC. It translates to CASSDGTGQETQYF.

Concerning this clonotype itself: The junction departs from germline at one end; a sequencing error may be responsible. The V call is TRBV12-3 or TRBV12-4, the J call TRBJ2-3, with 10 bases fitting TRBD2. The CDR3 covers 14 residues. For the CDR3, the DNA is TGTGCCAGCAGTATAGCGGGGGGCGCAGATACGCAGTATTTT. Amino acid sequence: CASSIAGGADTQYF.

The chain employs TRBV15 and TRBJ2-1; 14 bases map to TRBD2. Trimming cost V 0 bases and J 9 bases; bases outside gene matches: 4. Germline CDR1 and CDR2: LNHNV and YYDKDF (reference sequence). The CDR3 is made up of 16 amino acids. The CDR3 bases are TGTGCCACCAGCAGAGATCGCGGGACTAGCGGGGGTGAGCAGTTCTTC. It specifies CATSRDRGTSGGEQFF.

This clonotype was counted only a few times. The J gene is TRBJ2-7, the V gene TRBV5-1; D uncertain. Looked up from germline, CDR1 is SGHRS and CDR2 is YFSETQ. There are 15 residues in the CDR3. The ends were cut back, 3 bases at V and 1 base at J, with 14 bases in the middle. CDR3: CASSSRRPGSYEQYF. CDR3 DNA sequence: TGCGCCAGCAGCTCGCGGAGACCCGGATCCTACGAGCAGTACTTC. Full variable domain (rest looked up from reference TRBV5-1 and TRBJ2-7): KAGVTQTPRYLIKTRGQQVTLSCSPISGHRSVSWYQQTPGQGLQFLFEYFSETQRNKGNFPGRFSGRQFSNSRSEMNVSTLELGDSALYLCASSSRRPGSYEQYFGPGTRLTVT.

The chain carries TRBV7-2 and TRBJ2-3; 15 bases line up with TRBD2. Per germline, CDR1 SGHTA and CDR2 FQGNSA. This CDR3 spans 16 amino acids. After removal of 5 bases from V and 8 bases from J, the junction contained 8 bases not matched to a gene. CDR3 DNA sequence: TGTGCCAGCAGCCCGAGGACTAGCGGGGGGGCCCCTACGCAGTATTTT. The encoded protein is CASSPRTSGGAPTQYF. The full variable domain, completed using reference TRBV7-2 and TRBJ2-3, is GAGVSQSPSNKVTEKGKDVELRCDPISGHTALYWYRQSLGQGLEFLIYFQGNSAPDKSGLPSDRFSAERTGGSVSTLTIQRTQQEDSAVYLCASSPRTSGGAPTQYFGPGTRLTVL.

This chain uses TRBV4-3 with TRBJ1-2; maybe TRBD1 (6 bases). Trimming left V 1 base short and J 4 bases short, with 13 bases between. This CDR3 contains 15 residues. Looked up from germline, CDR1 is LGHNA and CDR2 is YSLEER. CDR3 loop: CASSQVQGNIYGYTF. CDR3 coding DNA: TGCGCCAGCAGCCAAGTCCAGGGGAATATCTATGGCTACACCTTC.

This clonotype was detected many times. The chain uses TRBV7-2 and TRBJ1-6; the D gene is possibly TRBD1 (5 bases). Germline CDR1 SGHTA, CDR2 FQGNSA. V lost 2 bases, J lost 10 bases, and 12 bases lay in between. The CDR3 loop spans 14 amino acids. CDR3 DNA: TGTGCCAGCAGCTTAAGGCAGGGATACTCACCCCTCCACTTT. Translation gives CASSLRQGYSPLHF.

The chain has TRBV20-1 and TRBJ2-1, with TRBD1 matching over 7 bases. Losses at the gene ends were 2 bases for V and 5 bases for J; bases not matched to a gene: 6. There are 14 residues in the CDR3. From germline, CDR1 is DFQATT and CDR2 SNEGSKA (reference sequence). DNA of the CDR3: TGCAGTGCTAGACCGGACAGGACGGACAATGAGCAGTTCTTC. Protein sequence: CSARPDRTDNEQFF.

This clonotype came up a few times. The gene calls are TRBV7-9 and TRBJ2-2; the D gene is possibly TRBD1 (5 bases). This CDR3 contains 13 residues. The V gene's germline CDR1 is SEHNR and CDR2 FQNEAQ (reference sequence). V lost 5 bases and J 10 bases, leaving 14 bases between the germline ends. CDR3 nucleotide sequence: TGTGCCAGCAGCCCTCAGGGAACTGCGGAGCTGTTTTTT. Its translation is CASSPQGTAELFF.

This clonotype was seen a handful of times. The CDR3 protein is CASSGWLGSGNTIYF. The CDR3 coding sequence is TGTGCCAGCAGTGGCTGGTTAGGCTCTGGAAACACCATATATTTT. The chain couples TRBV12-3 or TRBV12-4 to TRBJ1-3; D gene uncertain. Trimming pared 5 bases from V and 0 bases from J, leaving 11 bases between. The CDR3 extends over 15 amino acids.

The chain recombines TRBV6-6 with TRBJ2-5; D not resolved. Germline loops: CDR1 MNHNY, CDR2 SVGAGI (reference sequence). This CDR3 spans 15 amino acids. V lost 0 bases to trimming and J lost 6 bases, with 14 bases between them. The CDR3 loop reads CASSYSPRALQTQYF. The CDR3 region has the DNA TGTGCCAGCAGTTACTCACCTAGGGCCTTACAGACCCAGTACTTC.

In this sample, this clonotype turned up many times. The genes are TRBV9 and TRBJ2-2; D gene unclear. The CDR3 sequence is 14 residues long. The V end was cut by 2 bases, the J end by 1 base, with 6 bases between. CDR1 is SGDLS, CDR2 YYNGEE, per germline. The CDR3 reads CASSVPGNTGELFF. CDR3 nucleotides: TGTGCCAGCAGCGTGCCGGGGAACACCGGGGAGCTGTTTTTT.